This T cell receptor beta chain emerged from a study of T cell repertoires in cytomegalovirus infection. Study details: Peptides in the study included HLA-C-restricted and HLA-B-restricted CMV epitopes.

With respect to this clonotype: What it binds is not known.

TCRdb re-called the reads through MiXCR, storing one row per CDR3 protein. Of around 900,000 distinct CDR3 sequences in the sample, around 30% are singletons; the top ten hold 11% to 15%. Overall study results and limits: CMV carriers having the relevant HLA were flagged by cumulative public TCR beta family frequency.

The CDR3 consists of 11 residues. CDR1 and CDR2 from the germline V gene are MNHEY and SMNVEV (reference sequence). Trimming removed 6 bases from V and 5 bases from J, with 4 bases in between. The specimen comprised cultured CD8+ T cells from PBMCs, sampled from culture after CMV antigen stimulation. This TCR was sampled from a human donor in good health (CMV status not recorded). Some clones in this sample may be carry-over from other donors' samples. The chain combines TRBV27 with TRBJ1-4; D is unclear. CDR3 residues: CASRMNEKLFF. For the CDR3, the DNA is TGTGCCAGCAGGATGAATGAAAAACTGTTTTTT.